The clone carrying this TCR beta chain was counted at least ten times. These data originate in a study of human T cells and chemical hapten exposure. The overall study: The study patch tested 0.01% DPC on the upper back and read results at 6 days.

Separate cDNA molecules received unique molecular identifiers, which the library attached to them. Per the authors' pipeline: With a range of about 20,000 to 750,000, the median per sample was about 87,000 TCRs. MiXCR, applied by TCRdb to the RACE reads, yields one record per CDR3 protein. The V and J calls were not made by the authors but by TCRdb's processing. The sample lists some 80,000 distinct CDR3 sequences, roughly 12% occurring once. This sample's time point: patch test 2, 6 weeks after DPC sensitization. Treatment given: therapeutic diphenylcyclopropenone sensitization with weekly scalp DPC. It was from unfractionated whole blood that total RNA was extracted. Sequences were derived from whole blood, sampled in connection with sensitization to the hapten diphenylcyclopropenone (DPC). The sequence came from a young man with alopecia areata. Some clones in this sample may be carry-over from other donors' samples.

DNA for the CDR3: TGTGCCAGCAAGGGGGACTCTGGAAACACCATATATTTT. As protein: CASKGDSGNTIYF. The chain carries TRBV6-2 or TRBV6-3 and TRBJ1-3, with D perhaps TRBD1 (6 bases). V dropped 7 bases and J dropped 0 bases, with 7 bases sitting between them. This CDR3 has 13 amino acids. Germline assignment: CDR1 MNHEY and CDR2 SVGEGT.